What follows are 31 T cell receptor beta chains derived from one specimen sequenced in a study of Ad26.COV2.S vaccination and SARS-CoV-2 variants (dated by TCRdb to the early 2020s). The sample's treatment or condition label, decoded: some 19 received Ad26.COV2.S at low or high dose, single or two shots; about 5 received placebo; per-sample allocation not given. Repertoires of vaccine and placebo recipients were sequenced from samples collected on day 63 after the first injection. Receptor libraries were prepared by the immunoSEQ multiplex PCR assay. Entries here come from immuneACCESS through TCRdb and include only in-frame sequences with V and J called. Some clones fail to appear in such tables; in the studies checked, an unresolved V gene covers under half of the shortfall, and the cause of the remainder is unknown. Recorded for this sample are around 300,000 clones; roughly 91% of them occurred a single time. In total, the top ten clones hold around 4.5% of the sample.

The sequences come from peripheral blood, collected in a trial of Ad26.COV2.S vaccine versus placebo. The origin of the receptors is a person aged 18 to 65 who received the Ad26.COV2.S COVID-19 vaccine or a placebo.

J is TRBJ2-5 and V is TRBV4-1, with TRBD2 identical over 8 bases. CDR1 and CDR2 (germline): MGHRA, YSYEKL. This CDR3 region has 17 residues. V was pared by 0 bases and J by 6 bases, with 12 bases of the junction left unmatched. CDR3 sequence: CASSQDSGTSGGKTQYF. CDR3 nucleotide sequence: TGCGCCAGCAGCCAAGACTCCGGGACTAGTGGTGGAAAGACCCAGTACTTC.

The rearrangement links TRBV7-9 to TRBJ2-1; TRBD1 matches 9 bases. The CDR3 runs to 17 residues. Trimming removed 2 bases from V and 7 bases from J; junction bases left unmatched: 12. Germline CDR1 is SEHNR and CDR2 is FQNEAQ (reference sequence). The chain's CDR3 is CASSLKSWDRVRNEQFF. The CDR3, as DNA: TGTGCCAGCAGCTTAAAATCCTGGGACAGGGTTAGGAATGAGCAGTTCTTC.

This CDR3 is CASSGYGFYGYTF. The CDR3 nucleotides are TGTGCCAGCAGTGGGTACGGCTTCTATGGCTACACCTTC. This chain links TRBV2 with TRBJ1-2; D call uncertain. V lost 4 bases and J 4 bases, leaving 10 bases between the germline ends. This CDR3 spans 13 amino acids. Germline loops: CDR1 SNHLY, CDR2 FYNNEI.

The rearrangement uses TRBV29-1 and TRBJ2-1, with D possibly matching TRBD1 (6 bases). This CDR3 has 15 residues. V was shortened by 1 base and J by 0 bases, with 10 bases between the two germline ends. CDR1 and CDR2 (germline): SQVTM, ANQGSEA. The CDR3 here is CSVEVDSISYNEQFF. CDR3 in DNA: TGCAGCGTTGAAGTGGACAGTATCTCCTACAATGAGCAGTTCTTC.

This chain connects TRBV2 to TRBJ2-1; TRBD2 agrees at 9 bases. V lost 4 bases and J lost 6; bases outside the gene matches: 4. The germline gives CDR1 SNHLY, CDR2 FYNNEI. CDR3 length: 14 amino acids. The CDR3 DNA follows: TGTGCCAGCAGTGGAGGACTAGCGAGCAATGAGCAGTTCTTC. Amino acids: CASSGGLASNEQFF.

This clone was recorded a few times. The V and J genes are TRBV5-5 and TRBJ2-7, with 8 bases aligning to TRBD1. With V trimmed by 1 base and J by 5 bases, 5 bases remained unmatched. In germline, CDR1 is SGHKS, CDR2 YYEKEE (reference sequence). The CDR3 spans 14 residues. This CDR3 is CASSLQGADHEQYF. As DNA, the CDR3 is TGTGCCAGCAGCTTGCAGGGGGCAGATCACGAGCAGTACTTC. The complete variable domain, with remaining parts taken from reference TRBV5-5 and TRBJ2-7, reads DAGVTQSPTHLIKTRGQQVTLRCSPISGHKSVSWYQQVLGQGPQFIFQYYEKEERGRGNFPDRFSARQFPNYSSELNVNALLLGDSALYLCASSLQGADHEQYFGPGTRLTVT.

The V and J genes are TRBV6-2 or TRBV6-3 and TRBJ1-5, with D perhaps TRBD1 (5 bases). Deletions cut 4 bases from V and 4 bases from J, with 17 bases between. The CDR3 totals 16 residues. Germline CDR1 reads MNHEY; CDR2 reads SVGEGT. This CDR3 reads CASSFTWGGRNQPQHF. The CDR3 coding sequence is TGTGCCAGCAGTTTCACGTGGGGGGGTCGAAATCAGCCCCAGCATTTT.

This rearrangement joins TRBV5-6 to TRBJ1-6, with D possibly matching TRBD1 (5 bases). The CDR3 totals 14 residues. With 4 bases removed from V and 5 bases from J, the gap between germline ends came to 10 bases. CDR1 and CDR2 (germline): SGHDT, YYEEEE. CDR3 DNA: TGTGCCAGCAGCCCGGGACTGAATAATTCACCCCTCCACTTT. Its translation: CASSPGLNNSPLHF.

This clone showed up just once. V is TRBV5-6 and J is TRBJ2-7, with 10 bases that match TRBD1. In germline, CDR1 is SGHDT, CDR2 YYEEEE. There are 14 residues in the CDR3. V was pared by 2 bases and J by 5 bases, with 4 bases of the junction left unmatched. This CDR3 reads CASSFGTGAHEQYF. Written as DNA, the CDR3 is TGTGCCAGCAGCTTCGGGACAGGGGCCCACGAGCAGTACTTC.

This chain joins TRBV9 and TRBJ2-7; TRBD1 or TRBD2 may be the D gene (7 bases each). This CDR3 has 13 residues. From germline, CDR1 is SGDLS and CDR2 YYNGEE. With 4 bases removed from V and 2 bases from J, the gap between germline ends came to 10 bases. CDR3 region: CASSSGTAYEQYF. As DNA, the CDR3 is TGTGCCAGCAGCAGCGGGACAGCCTACGAGCAGTACTTC. Full variable domain (remainder filled in from reference TRBV9 and TRBJ2-7): DSGVTQTPKHLITATGQRVTLRCSPRSGDLSVYWYQQSLDQGLQFLIQYYNGEERAKGNILERFSAQQFPDLHSELNLSSLELGDSALYFCASSSGTAYEQYFGPGTRLTVT.

The CDR3 spells CASSKLSRWDRENTGELFF. DNA of the CDR3: TGTGCCAGTAGCAAACTCTCCCGGTGGGACAGGGAGAACACCGGGGAGCTGTTTTTT. The genes are TRBV19 and TRBJ2-2, with 9 positions matching TRBD1. Germline CDR1 reads LNHDA; CDR2 reads SQIVND (reference sequence). V shed 6 bases and J 1 base; nucleotides not matched to a gene: 15. CDR3 length: 19 amino acids.

Of note for this clone: Other DNA sequences in the sample encode the same CDR3. This chain connects TRBV27 to TRBJ2-2; D unclear. V lost 2 bases, J lost 4 bases, and 5 bases lay in between. CDR1 MNHEY and CDR2 SMNVEV come from the germline V gene (reference sequence). The CDR3 length is 13 residues. Here the CDR3 DNA reads TGTGCCAGCAGTTTAAGAGGCACCGGGGAGCTGTTTTTT. It is translated as CASSLRGTGELFF.

The chain combines TRBV9 with TRBJ2-2; D is unresolved. CDR3 length: 11 amino acids. CDR1 SGDLS and CDR2 YYNGEE come from the germline V gene. Deletions cut 4 bases from V and 6 bases from J, with 4 bases between. In nucleotides, the CDR3 is TGTGCCAGCAGCAGTCCCGGGGAGCTGTTTTTT. Translation gives CASSSPGELFF.

The chain couples TRBV2 to TRBJ1-2; D is possibly TRBD1 (5 bases). The V gene's germline CDR1 is SNHLY and CDR2 FYNNEI. The V gene lost 3 bases and the J gene lost 7 bases, with 15 bases spanning the gap. CDR3 length equals 14 residues. For the CDR3, the DNA is TGTGCCAGCAGTGATCCCGACAGACTATTTGGCTACACCTTC. It translates to CASSDPDRLFGYTF.

The chain joins TRBV19 to TRBJ2-7; no definite D call. V was cut by 5 bases and J by 3 bases, with 5 bases left in between. The CDR3 covers 11 residues. Germline CDR1 LNHDA, CDR2 SQIVND (reference sequence). This chain's CDR3 is CASSPDYEQYF. The CDR3 DNA is TGTGCCAGTAGTCCCGACTACGAGCAGTACTTC.

The CDR3, as DNA: TGTGCCAGCACCTACGGCTTATTGGATAGCAATCAGCCCCAGCATTTT. The encoded protein is CASTYGLLDSNQPQHF. The chain combines TRBV28 with TRBJ1-5, with no clear D. CDR3 size: 16 residues. With 7 bases removed from V and 0 bases from J, the gap between germline ends came to 16 bases. Germline V gene sequence: CDR1 MDHEN, CDR2 SYDVKM.

This chain uses TRBV12-3 or TRBV12-4 with TRBJ1-1, with D tentatively TRBD1 (6 bases). Trimming pared 1 base from V and 5 bases from J, leaving 8 bases between. The CDR3 length is 13 residues. The DNA of the CDR3 is TGTGCCAGCAGTTTAGACAGGGAAACTGAAGCTTTCTTT. Amino acid sequence: CASSLDRETEAFF.

The rearrangement joins TRBV7-3 to TRBJ2-1; TRBD2 agrees at 14 bases. V trimming: 2 bases; J trimming: 6 bases; junction bases outside the gene matches: 0. The CDR3 loop spans 15 amino acids. Looked up from germline, CDR1 is SGHTA and CDR2 is FQGTGA. The CDR3 nucleotides are TGTGCCAGCAGCTTAGGACTAGCGGGGGGCAATGAGCAGTTCTTC. Protein product: CASSLGLAGGNEQFF.

This clone was recorded only once. The CDR3 region has the DNA TGTGCCAGCTCACCATCCGGGACAGGGGCTGGCACTGAAGCTTTCTTT. The encoded protein is CASSPSGTGAGTEAFF. The V call is TRBV18, the J call TRBJ1-1; 10 positions agree with TRBD1. V shed 2 bases and J 4 bases; nucleotides not matched to a gene: 7. CDR1 and CDR2 (germline): KGHSH, LQKENI. The CDR3 is 16 residues long.

V usage is TRBV7-9 and J usage is TRBJ2-2, with TRBD1 identical over 7 bases. The CDR3 totals 14 residues. Germline lookup yields CDR1 SEHNR and CDR2 FQNEAQ (reference sequence). With V trimmed by 4 bases and J by 7 bases, 6 bases remained unmatched. CDR3 protein: CASSSQSGGGELFF. The CDR3 DNA sequence: TGTGCCAGCAGCTCCCAATCAGGGGGCGGGGAGCTGTTTTTT.

Only one count was recorded for this clone. The V gene is TRBV29-1, the J gene TRBJ2-1; 7 bases fit TRBD2. Germline V gives CDR1 SQVTM, CDR2 ANQGSEA. The CDR3 covers 14 residues. Trimming removed 0 bases from V and 4 bases from J; junction bases left unmatched: 3. CDR3 DNA: TGCAGCGTTGAAGAAGCGGGGAATTACAATGAGCAGTTCTTC. Its translation is CSVEEAGNYNEQFF.

The chain joins TRBV7-2 to TRBJ2-2, with TRBD1 as a possible D gene (6 bases). The CDR3 contains 14 residues. V lost 2 bases to trimming and J lost 6 bases, with 10 bases between them. The germline gives CDR1 SGHTA, CDR2 FQGNSA. CDR3 coding DNA: TGTGCCAGCAGCTTATCCAGGGGAGCCGGGGAGCTGTTTTTT. Translated, it gives CASSLSRGAGELFF.

This chain uses TRBV18 with TRBJ1-2, with 9 bases fitting TRBD1. Germline CDR1 and CDR2: KGHSH and LQKENI. The CDR3 is 14 residues long. After removal of 6 bases from V and 7 bases from J, the junction contained 9 bases not matched to a gene. CDR3 amino acids: CASSWDRAGFGYTF. The CDR3 region has the DNA TGTGCCAGCTCGTGGGACAGGGCGGGTTTTGGCTACACCTTC.

The chain recombines TRBV5-4 with TRBJ2-7; 8 bases are shared with TRBD1. The CDR3 sequence is 15 residues long. The ends lost 3 bases at V and 2 bases at J; junction bases unmatched: 7. Per germline, CDR1 SGHNT and CDR2 YYREEE (reference sequence). CDR3: CASSWGQAVTYEQYF. CDR3 coding DNA: TGTGCCAGCAGCTGGGGACAGGCTGTCACCTACGAGCAGTACTTC.

The rearrangement joins TRBV27 to TRBJ1-1, with unresolved D. This CDR3 has 14 amino acids. Germline CDR1 and CDR2: MNHEY and SMNVEV (reference sequence). Deletions cut 1 base from V and 6 bases from J, with 12 bases between. The CDR3 loop is CASSLLYSGSEAFF. The CDR3, as DNA: TGTGCCAGCAGTTTATTGTATTCGGGGTCTGAAGCTTTCTTT.

The rearrangement links TRBV28 to TRBJ2-1; 11 bases are a match to TRBD2. Germline V gene lookup returns CDR1 MDHEN and CDR2 SYDVKM. The junction had 4 bases not matched to a gene; V was cut back by 5 bases and J by 7 bases. CDR3 size: 14 residues. The CDR3 DNA sequence: TGTGCCAGCAGTATAGCGGGAGGGTCGAATGAGCAGTTCTTC. Translating gives CASSIAGGSNEQFF.

J is TRBJ2-3 and V is TRBV28, with D uncertain. The CDR3 runs to 14 residues. Per germline, CDR1 MDHEN and CDR2 SYDVKM. V was cut by 6 bases and J by 0 bases, with 10 bases left in between. The CDR3: CASSLVSSTDTQYF. The DNA for the CDR3 is TGTGCCAGCAGCTTGGTGTCAAGCACAGATACGCAGTATTTT.

The gene calls are TRBV11-2 and TRBJ2-6; 7 positions agree with TRBD2. The CDR3 sequence is 19 residues long. From germline, CDR1 is SGHAT and CDR2 FQNNGV. V shed 0 bases and J 0 bases; nucleotides not matched to a gene: 8. CDR3 bases: TGTGCCAGCAGCTTAGATATGTGGGGGGGGACCTCTGGGGCCAACGTCCTGACTTTC. Translated, it gives CASSLDMWGGTSGANVLTF.

This CDR3 reads CASSFDLFVSPLHF. The CDR3 DNA sequence: TGTGCCAGCAGTTTTGACCTCTTTGTTTCACCCCTCCACTTT. V is TRBV28 and J is TRBJ1-6; no definite D call. This CDR3 has 14 amino acids. Trimming removed 3 bases from V and 9 bases from J, with 12 bases in between. Germline CDR1 is MDHEN and CDR2 is SYDVKM.

CDR3 loop: CASSPRGQVDEQFF. In DNA form, the CDR3 reads TGCGCCAGCAGCCCCCGGGGGCAGGTTGATGAGCAGTTCTTC. V and J are TRBV5-1 and TRBJ2-1; D possibly uses TRBD1 or TRBD2 (6 bases each). With 4 bases removed from V and 8 bases from J, the gap between germline ends came to 16 bases. The CDR3 contains 14 residues. Per germline, CDR1 SGHRS and CDR2 YFSETQ.

The V call is TRBV5-1, the J call TRBJ2-7, with TRBD2 matching 13 bases. V shed 4 bases and J 5 bases; nucleotides not matched to a gene: 3. Germline V lookup: CDR1 SGHRS, CDR2 YFSETQ. The CDR3 has 14 residues. The CDR3 DNA reads TGCGCCAGCAGCCCGGGACTAGCGGGGCACGAGCAGTACTTC. It is translated as CASSPGLAGHEQYF. The complete variable domain, with remaining parts taken from reference TRBV5-1 and TRBJ2-7, reads KAGVTQTPRYLIKTRGQQVTLSCSPISGHRSVSWYQQTPGQGLQFLFEYFSETQRNKGNFPGRFSGRQFSNSRSEMNVSTLELGDSALYLCASSPGLAGHEQYFGPGTRLTVT.